This T cell receptor (beta chain) comes out of a study of OX40 agonist ivuxolimab in advanced cancers. As for the study in general: Three patients, one with hepatocellular carcinoma and two with cutaneous melanoma, achieved partial responses.

Sequenced by immunoSEQ multiplex PCR; TCRdb stores in-frame clones only, minus some. The repertoire has approximately 90,000 clones, around 90% of them found once; the top ten carry approximately 1.5%. Study outcomes and limitations: Some patients without response likewise showed low normalized clonal expansion. Partly responding patients at 0.1-3.0 mg/kg showed some of the smallest clonal expansion. Expanded clones were, on average, more numerous in CD8+ T cells than in CD4+.

Germline loops: CDR1 GTSNPN, CDR2 SVGIG (reference sequence). The V end lost 3 bases, the J end lost 2 bases, and 17 bases lay between the germline ends. The CDR3 is 16 amino acids. Of note for this clone: Its cognate antigen is unknown.

Source: CD4+ or CD8+ T cells sorted from blood, taken in a trial of the OX40 agonist ivuxolimab. The receptor's source is an adult with an advanced solid tumor such as melanoma, head and neck, liver or kidney cancer. The chain couples TRBV30 to TRBJ2-1, with unresolved D. The CDR3 coding sequence is TGTGCCTGGAGGGCACCGGGCCCCAGGACCTACAATGAGCAGTTCTTC. Protein sequence: CAWRAPGPRTYNEQFF.